Listed below are T cell receptor beta chains from one sample, sequenced in a study of STAT5B mutations in CD4+ large granular lymphocyte leukemia. Only in-frame clones appear in the TCRdb table, and some are missing; sequencing was by immunoSEQ multiplex PCR. The sample carries over 25,000 clones, around four fifths recorded once. Sequencing input: CD4+ T cells from blood buffy coats. These receptors were collected from a human donor in good health. Both conserved end residues are part of each CDR3. The D gene is left open where the match is weak. Size is omitted from some rows. Given values are once, few, many or a class for expanded clones.

J | V | D | size | DNA | CDR3
TRBJ1-1 | TRBV10-3 | TRBD1 | . | TGTGCCATCAGTCTCAGGGGGCTTAACACTGAAGCTTTCTTT | CAISLRGLNTEAFF
TRBJ1-1 | TRBV19 | . | . | TGTGCCAGTAGCGGACACCGGGACACTGAAGCTTTCTTT | CASSGHRDTEAFF
TRBJ1-1 | TRBV28 | . | . | TGTGCCAGCAGCCAGGGAATAAAAGCTTTCTTT | CASSQGIKAFF
TRBJ2-4 | TRBV10-3 | . | . | TGTGCCTCTCAACAAGGGGTCTCGGCCAAAAACATTCAGTACTTC | CASQQGVSAKNIQYF
TRBJ2-5 | TRBV7-2 | TRBD2 | . | TGTGCCAGCAGCGACCGACTAGCGGGGCGAGAGACCCAGTACTTC | CASSDRLAGRETQYF
TRBJ1-2 | TRBV28 | . | . | TGTGCCAGCAGTTTACTACTTGGGGGCTACACCTTC | CASSLLLGGYTF
TRBJ1-5 | TRBV4-2 | TRBD1 | . | TGTGCCAGCAGCCAAGCAACAGGGGGCAATCAGCCCCAGCATTTT | CASSQATGGNQPQHF
TRBJ1-3 | TRBV18 | . | . | TGTGCCAGCTCACCACTAAGAGTCCGCAGCTCTGGAAACACCATATATTTT | CASSPLRVRSSGNTIYF
TRBJ2-5 | TRBV5-1 | . | . | TGCGCCAGCAGCTATGAGGGGCCCCAAGAGACCCAGTACTTC | CASSYEGPQETQYF
TRBJ1-5 | TRBV5-8 | TRBD1 | once | TGTGCCAGCAGCTTTGGGACAGGGATAGGTCAGCCCCAGCATTTT | CASSFGTGIGQPQHF
TRBJ1-3 | TRBV7-9 | . | . | TGTGCCAGCAGCTTCGGACGGTACCAGAGCTCTGGAAACACCATATATTTT | CASSFGRYQSSGNTIYF
TRBJ2-2 | TRBV4-2 | TRBD1 | . | TGTGCCAGCAGCCCGAGACAGGGAATCACCGGGGAGCTGTTTTTT | CASSPRQGITGELFF
TRBJ1-4 | TRBV7-2 | . | . | TGTGCCAGCAGCTTAACCTCCCTTCGTGCAACTAATGAAAAACTGTTTTTT | CASSLTSLRATNEKLFF
TRBJ1-1 | TRBV4-3 | . | . | TGCGCCAGCAGCCAAGATGCAGGAAAGACTGAAGCTTTCTTT | CASSQDAGKTEAFF
TRBJ1-2 | TRBV29-1 | TRBD1 | . | TGCAGCGTCAAGGGGGCTAGCTATGGCTACACCTTC | CSVKGASYGYTF
TRBJ2-7 | TRBV6-6 | . | . | TGTGCCAGCAGTTACGATAGCTCCGAGCAGTACTTC | CASSYDSSEQYF
TRBJ2-3 | TRBV6-4 | . | . | TGTGCCAGCAGTGACTCAGTAGCTGGAACAGATACGCAGTATTTT | CASSDSVAGTDTQYF
TRBJ2-5 | TRBV6-5 | TRBD2 | once | TGTGCCAGCAAGCGGGGGGCGGGGGAGACCCAGTACTTC | CASKRGAGETQYF
TRBJ1-3 | TRBV7-9 | . | . | TGTGCCAGCAGCTTAGCTGACAGAGCTGGAAACACCATATATTTT | CASSLADRAGNTIYF
TRBJ1-1 | TRBV11-2 | . | . | TGTGCCAGCAGCTTGGGCGCCGGCCCGGGAAAGAACACTGAAGCTTTCTTT | CASSLGAGPGKNTEAFF
TRBJ2-1 | TRBV6-1 | . | once | TGTGCCAGCAGTGAACTGCGGCTCAATGAGCAGTTCTTC | CASSELRLNEQFF
TRBJ2-3 | TRBV29-1 | . | once | TGCAGCGTGGAAAGGGTCAGGGACGGCACAGATACGCAGTATTTT | CSVERVRDGTDTQYF
TRBJ2-7 | TRBV2 | . | . | TGTGCCAGCAGTGCCCTCCGGGACACCATATACGAGCAGTACTTC | CASSALRDTIYEQYF
TRBJ2-1 | TRBV10-2 | . | . | TGCGCCAGCAGTGGGAGCGACTACAACCTCGGAGTCAATGAGCAGTTCTTC | CASSGSDYNLGVNEQFF
TRBJ2-7 | TRBV29-1 | TRBD1 | . | TGCAGCGTTTCCTTAGTCCGGGACAGGTTGTGGCAGTACTTC | CSVSLVRDRLWQYF
TRBJ1-4 | TRBV29-1 | . | . | TGCAGCGTAGGGGACTCAACTAATGAAAAACTGTTTTTT | CSVGDSTNEKLFF
TRBJ2-3 | TRBV5-6 | . | . | TGTGCCAGCAGCACTTTCCGGACTACGCCAAGCACAGATACGCAGTATTTT | CASSTFRTTPSTDTQYF
TRBJ1-2 | TRBV5-4 | . | . | TGTGCCAGCAGCTTGGATCGGGGGGTGGGTGGCTACACCTTC | CASSLDRGVGGYTF
TRBJ2-2 | TRBV29-1 | . | . | TGCAGCGGAAGGGAATCGGGCACCGGGGAGCTGTTTTTT | CSGRESGTGELFF
TRBJ2-3 | TRBV5-4 | TRBD2 | . | TGTGCCAGCAGCTTCCGGCTAGCGGGGACAGATACGCAGTATTTT | CASSFRLAGTDTQYF
TRBJ2-7 | TRBV7-2 | TRBD2 | . | TGTGCCAGCAGCTTAGACTTAGCGGGGGGGCACTACGAGCAGTACTTC | CASSLDLAGGHYEQYF
TRBJ2-1 | TRBV5-8 | . | . | TGTGCCAGCAGCTTGGTGCTGGGTCTGAACTCCTACAATGAGCAGTTCTTC | CASSLVLGLNSYNEQFF
TRBJ2-3 | TRBV5-1 | . | . | TGCGCCAGCAGCACATCGATGCAGCCGAGCACAGATACGCAGTATTTT | CASSTSMQPSTDTQYF
TRBJ1-2 | TRBV6-1 | . | few | TGTGCCAGCAGTGAAGCAGGCTTCTATGGCTACACCTTC | CASSEAGFYGYTF
TRBJ1-2 | TRBV7-9 | . | . | TGTGCCAGCAGCTCGGGGAGACGAGTTGGCTACACCTTC | CASSSGRRVGYTF
TRBJ2-1 | TRBV29-1 | . | once | TGCAGCGTTGATCGGGGATCCTCCTACAATGAGCAGTTCTTC | CSVDRGSSYNEQFF
TRBJ1-6 | TRBV10-2 | . | . | TGCGCCAGCAGTGATTCGGATTCACCCCTCCACTTT | CASSDSDSPLHF